This T cell receptor beta chain was profiled in a study of T cell responses to AZD1222 COVID-19 vaccine. General study points: Nearly half of unique spike-specific TCRs reportedly avoided B.1.351 and B.1.1.7 mutated regions.

This CDR3 has 12 residues. V shed 4 bases and J 7 bases; nucleotides not matched to a gene: 4. Germline V CDR1 and CDR2: SGHNT, YYREEE (reference sequence). Some clones are missing from TCRdb's copy, which holds only in-frame ones; the method was immunoSEQ multiplex PCR. The profile shows some 70,000 clones, 84% of them singletons. A remark on this clone: Its target is unknown.

The clonotype originates from an adult in good health. The source material was peripheral blood, sampled on day 0 of AZD1222 vaccination. V and J are TRBV5-4 and TRBJ1-2; 7 bases are a match to TRBD1. The CDR3 loop reads CASSADRVGYTF. The CDR3 nucleotides read TGTGCCAGCAGCGCCGACAGGGTTGGCTACACCTTC.